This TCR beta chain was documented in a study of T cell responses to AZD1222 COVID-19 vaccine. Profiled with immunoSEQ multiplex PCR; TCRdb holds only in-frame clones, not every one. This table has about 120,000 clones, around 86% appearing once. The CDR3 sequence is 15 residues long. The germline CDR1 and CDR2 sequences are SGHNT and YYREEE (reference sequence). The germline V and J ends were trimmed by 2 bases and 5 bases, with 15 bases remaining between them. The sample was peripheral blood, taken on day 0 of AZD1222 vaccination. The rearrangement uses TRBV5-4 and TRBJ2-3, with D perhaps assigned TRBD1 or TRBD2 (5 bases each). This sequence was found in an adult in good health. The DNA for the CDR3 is TGTGCCAGCAGCTTAGATGGGGGATTAGTAGATACGCAGTATTTT. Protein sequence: CASSLDGGLVDTQYF.